Listed below are T cell receptor beta chains from one sample, sequenced in a study of blood T cells in healthy people across ages. TCRdb fed the 5' RACE reads into MiXCR, producing one record per CDR3 protein. The sample records about 1.4 million distinct CDR3 sequences, around 59% being singletons. The specimen sequenced was blood. The source of these receptors is a young man in good health. Each CDR3 is given with its conserved first and last residue. A D gene is named only where the DNA matches it firmly. Size values are once, few and many counts, or a class for expanded clones, and some rows have none.

d_call j_call clone_size v_call cdr3_length cdr3_nt cdr3_aa
NA TRBJ2-7 NA TRBV6-2/TRBV6-3 13 TGTGCCAGCAGTTACCTCGGGGGCTACGAGCAGTACTTC CASSYLGGYEQYF
TRBD1 TRBJ2-7 NA TRBV29-1 15 TGCAGCGTTGCCGGGACAGGGCAGAGAAGCTACGAGCAGTACTTC CSVAGTGQRSYEQYF
TRBD1 TRBJ2-7 NA TRBV4-1 16 TGCGCCAGCAGCCAAGGTCGACAGGGGAGCTCCTACGAGCAGTACTTC CASSQGRQGSSYEQYF
TRBD1 TRBJ2-7 NA TRBV6-1 12 TGTGCCACTCGACAGGGGGTCTACGAGCAGTACTTC CATRQGVYEQYF
NA TRBJ2-7 NA TRBV28 16 TGTGCCAGCAGCCCTCCGGCGGGGCCAAGCTCCTACGAGCAGTACTTC CASSPPAGPSSYEQYF
NA TRBJ2-7 few TRBV4-1 12 TGCGCCAGCAGCCAAGGGAAGGGCGAGCAGTACTTC CASSQGKGEQYF
TRBD1 TRBJ2-1 many TRBV12-3/TRBV12-4 14 TGTGCCAGCAGAGGGACAGGCTCCTACAATGAGCAGTTCTTC CASRGTGSYNEQFF
NA TRBJ2-2 NA TRBV5-1 16 TGCGCCAGCAGCTCCTTGATTAGCGGAGACACCGGGGAGCTGTTTTTT CASSSLISGDTGELFF
NA TRBJ2-3 NA TRBV25-1 16 TGTGCCAGCAGTGAAGCCGTACGGGGGATTATGGATACGCAGTATTTT CASSEAVRGIMDTQYF
TRBD1 TRBJ1-2 NA TRBV6-1 15 TGTGCCAGCATTAGGACAGGACGACCTAACTATGGCTACACCTTC CASIRTGRPNYGYTF
NA TRBJ2-2 few TRBV4-3 14 TGCGCCAGCAGCCAAGATCGGAACACCGGGGAGCTGTTTTTT CASSQDRNTGELFF
NA TRBJ2-5 NA TRBV14 13 TGTGCCAGCAGCCAAGAGGGAGGAGCTACCCAGTACTTC CASSQEGGATQYF
TRBD2 TRBJ2-3 many TRBV20-1 15 TGCAGTGCTAGACTAGGGGCTAGCGGGTCAGATACGCAGTATTTT CSARLGASGSDTQYF
TRBD2 TRBJ2-3 NA TRBV7-2 17 TGTGCCAGCAGCCCATCCATGGGAGGGATCCTCACAGATACGCAGTATTTT CASSPSMGGILTDTQYF
NA TRBJ2-7 NA TRBV4-1 15 TGCGCCAGCAGCCGCGAGACGGGACGCTTCATCGAGCAGTACTTC CASSRETGRFIEQYF
NA TRBJ2-1 NA TRBV5-4 15 TGTGCCAGCAGTCCTACTAGCAGTTGGGTCAATGAGCAGTTCTTC CASSPTSSWVNEQFF
NA TRBJ2-1 few TRBV25-1 13 TGTGCCAGCAGTGAATTAGGATGGTATGAGCAGTTCTTC CASSELGWYEQFF
NA TRBJ2-2 NA TRBV20-1 12 TGCAGTGCTCAGCGGAGGACCGGGGAGCTGTTTTTT CSAQRRTGELFF
NA TRBJ2-7 NA TRBV2 17 TGTGCCAGCAGTGAAATAGACGCGGGGCAGTTAATCTACGAGCAGTACTTC CASSEIDAGQLIYEQYF
TRBD1 TRBJ1-2 NA TRBV12-3/TRBV12-4 14 TGTGCCAGCAGTTTGAGAGGGACAGCCTCAAGCTACACCTTC CASSLRGTASSYTF
NA TRBJ1-4 NA TRBV7-2 16 TGTGCCAGCAGCTTAGGATACAGGACAACTAATGAAAAACTGTTTTTT CASSLGYRTTNEKLFF
TRBD1 TRBJ1-4 few TRBV29-1 13 TGCAGCGTTGTTGGACAGGGTGGTGAAAAACTGTTTTTT CSVVGQGGEKLFF
TRBD2 TRBJ2-1 few TRBV4-2 17 TGTGCCAGCAGCCAGTATAGCGGGAGAAACGCCTACAATGAGCAGTTCTTC CASSQYSGRNAYNEQFF
NA TRBJ2-3 many TRBV20-1 12 TGCAGTGCTAGAGGGGTCACAGATACGCAGTATTTT CSARGVTDTQYF
NA TRBJ1-4 few TRBV29-1 11 TGCAGCGTTTCTCAAACTGAAAAACTGTTTTTT CSVSQTEKLFF
TRBD1 TRBJ1-1 NA TRBV6-5 13 TGTGCCAGCAGTCGGACAGGGAGGACTGAAGCTTTCTTT CASSRTGRTEAFF
TRBD2 TRBJ2-3 NA TRBV4-3 15 TGCGCCAGCAGCCAACTTCGGGACTACACAGATACACAGTATTTT CASSQLRDYTDTQYF
TRBD2 TRBJ2-7 few TRBV6-5 15 TGTGCCAGCATTTCACTAGCGGAGTTCTCCTACGAGCAGTACTTC CASISLAEFSYEQYF
NA TRBJ2-7 NA TRBV7-2 14 TGTGCCAGCAGCCCCTCGAGCAGAAACTACGAGCAGTACTTC CASSPSSRNYEQYF
TRBD2 TRBJ2-1 NA TRBV20-1 16 TGCAGTGCTAGACGTCTACTAGCGGGAGATTTGAATGAGCAGTTCTTC CSARRLLAGDLNEQFF
NA TRBJ2-7 NA TRBV28 13 TGTGCCAGCAGTTTATTCAAACTTCGAGAGCAGTACTTC CASSLFKLREQYF
NA TRBJ2-1 once TRBV2 17 TGTGCCAGCGGAGACTCGGGACTGCTGAGGGAGAACAATGAGCAGTTCTTC CASGDSGLLRENNEQFF
NA TRBJ1-6 NA TRBV15 15 TGTGCCACCAGCAGTTTAGACGGCGGAATCAACGCCCTCCACTTT CATSSLDGGINALHF
NA TRBJ2-3 few TRBV29-1 14 TGCAGCGCCGAGATGCAGGGAAGCACAGATACGCAGTATTTT CSAEMQGSTDTQYF
NA TRBJ2-5 once TRBV9 13 TGTGCCAGCAGCGGCCATGTCTGGGAGACCCAGTACTTC CASSGHVWETQYF
NA TRBJ2-1 few TRBV29-1 15 TGCAGCGTTGTGGCCAGGTTCCACTCCTACAATGAGCAGTTCTTC CSVVARFHSYNEQFF
NA TRBJ2-3 few TRBV7-7 14 TGTGCTAGCAGCTCCCTCGAGGGCGCAGATACGCAGTATTTT CASSSLEGADTQYF
NA TRBJ2-7 NA TRBV7-2 15 TGTGCCAGCAGCTTAAATGGTGGGCGTGGGCTCGAGCAGTACTTC CASSLNGGRGLEQYF
TRBD2 TRBJ2-4 NA TRBV6-5 18 TGTGCCAGCAGTTACACCAGAAGGGGAGGGCCAGCCAAAAACATTCAGTACTTC CASSYTRRGGPAKNIQYF
NA TRBJ2-1 NA TRBV20-1 15 TGCAGTGCTAGAGACAATAGAAAGCCGAAAGAGACCCAGTTCTTC CSARDNRKPKETQFF
TRBD1 TRBJ1-1 NA TRBV27 13 TGTGCCACCCTAGGACAGGGTTGGACTGAAGCTTTCTTT CATLGQGWTEAFF
NA TRBJ1-4 NA TRBV29-1 13 TGCAGCGCTCAGGGTCCTGGGGATGAAAAACTGTTTTTT CSAQGPGDEKLFF
NA TRBJ2-7 NA TRBV20-1 17 TGCAGTGCTAGAGATGCAGGTCGTTTTTACACCACCTACGAGCAGTACTTC CSARDAGRFYTTYEQYF
NA TRBJ2-7 NA TRBV29-1 16 TGCAGCGTTCTCCTTGGGAAGGCGGGCTCCTACAATGAGCAGTACTTC CSVLLGKAGSYNEQYF
NA TRBJ1-2 few TRBV12-3/TRBV12-4 12 TGTGCCAGCACCCGGACGGACTTGGGCTACACCTTC CASTRTDLGYTF
NA TRBJ2-7 few TRBV27 16 TGTGCCAGCAGCGATTGGGGCCAGTCCCGGGCTCACGAGCAGTACTTC CASSDWGQSRAHEQYF
NA TRBJ2-7 once TRBV10-3 14 TGCGCCATCAGTGAACAGGGTAACCTCTACGAGCAGTACTTC CAISEQGNLYEQYF
NA TRBJ2-7 few TRBV29-1 14 TGCAGCGTTGTGGTCCTAGGTCAAACCTACGAGCAGTACTTC CSVVVLGQTYEQYF
NA TRBJ2-5 NA TRBV2 14 TGTGCCAGCTATAAGACAGGCCTCCAAGAGACCCAGTACTTC CASYKTGLQETQYF
TRBD2 TRBJ2-7 NA TRBV12-3/TRBV12-4 15 TGTGCCAGCAGGTATAGCGGGAGCTTTTCCTACGAGCAGTACTTC CASRYSGSFSYEQYF
TRBD2 TRBJ2-5 NA TRBV7-8 18 TGTGCCAGCAGCTTACTCCGTCCCAGGCGGGAGGGCCCGGAGACCCAGTACTTC CASSLLRPRREGPETQYF
NA TRBJ2-7 NA TRBV4-1 15 TGCGCCAGCAGCCAAGATCAGCAGAGCTCCTACGAGCAGTACTTC CASSQDQQSSYEQYF
TRBD2 TRBJ2-3 NA TRBV6-5 16 TGTGCCAGCAGTCCTTGGGCTAGCGGTAGCACAGATACGCAGTATTTT CASSPWASGSTDTQYF
TRBD2 TRBJ2-7 NA TRBV6-6 14 TGTGCCAGCGCTAATCTAGCGGGAGGAAGGGAGCAGTACTTC CASANLAGGREQYF
TRBD2 TRBJ2-1 few TRBV5-1 14 TGCGCCAGCGCGGGGACTAGCGGAATTCAGGAGCAGTTCTTC CASAGTSGIQEQFF